Below are 26 T cell receptor beta chains sequenced from a single sample in a study of T cells after yellow fever vaccination. TCRdb processed the 5' RACE reads anew with MiXCR; each CDR3 protein has one entry. The table includes about 130,000 distinct CDR3 sequences, 6% to 8% detected once. The sample consisted of CD4+ T cells sorted from PBMCs, taken 10 to 11 days after the first yellow fever vaccination. Source of these receptors: a man aged 18 to 29 who received the YFV17D yellow fever vaccine.

This clonotype appeared many times. J is TRBJ2-3 and V is TRBV4-3, with D possibly TRBD2 on 6 matching bases. V was shortened by 4 bases and J by 2 bases, with 10 bases between the two germline ends. Per the germline V gene, CDR1 is LGHNA and CDR2 is YSLEER. The CDR3 is 14 residues long. CDR3 DNA sequence: TGCGCCAGCAGCCGGGGGGTCTTCACAGATACGCAGTATTTT. The encoded protein is CASSRGVFTDTQYF.

This clonotype was observed at least ten times. The V and J genes are TRBV11-2 and TRBJ1-3; no reliable D call. The CDR3 sequence is 13 residues long. The germline CDR1 and CDR2 sequences are SGHAT and FQNNGV. Trimming took 5 bases from V and 5 from J, leaving 10 bases between them. Written as DNA, the CDR3 is TGTGCCAGCAGCCAGAGCCCGCGAAACACCATATATTTT. Translation gives CASSQSPRNTIYF.

The sample holds many counts of this clonotype. The J gene is TRBJ2-2, the V gene TRBV9; 7 bases align to TRBD1. This CDR3 contains 16 residues. Germline V gene sequence: CDR1 SGDLS, CDR2 YYNGEE. V lost 3 bases, J lost 6 bases, and 11 bases stayed unmatched. This CDR3 reads CASSAASGQYPGELFF. The CDR3 region has the DNA TGTGCCAGCAGCGCCGCCTCGGGACAGTACCCCGGGGAGCTGTTTTTT.

This clonotype was seen many times. V and J are TRBV18 and TRBJ2-2, with D tentatively TRBD1 (6 bases). CDR3 length: 16 residues. V was trimmed by 6 bases and J by 1 base, leaving 15 bases between them. From germline, CDR1 is KGHSH and CDR2 LQKENI. The CDR3 loop is CASSHSGTLNTGELFF. CDR3 in DNA: TGTGCCAGCTCGCACTCCGGGACATTGAACACCGGGGAGCTGTTTTTT.

This clonotype came up many times. The chain couples TRBV6-2 or TRBV6-3 to TRBJ2-5, with D possibly called TRBD1 or TRBD2 (5 bases each). Germline-derived CDR1 and CDR2 are MNHEY and SVGEGT. V was trimmed by 5 bases and J by 5 bases, leaving 15 bases between them. The CDR3 totals 14 residues. CDR3 DNA: TGTGCCAGCAGTCCGAGAGGGGTCCCGGAGACCCAGTACTTC. Translated, it gives CASSPRGVPETQYF.

This clonotype was found many times. This chain links TRBV5-1 with TRBJ2-1, with a weak D call TRBD2 (5 bases). Germline V gene data show CDR1 as SGHRS and CDR2 as YFSETQ. Trimming took 5 bases from V and 6 from J, leaving 6 bases between them. The CDR3 loop spans 11 amino acids. The DNA of the CDR3 is TGCGCCAGCAGAACTAGCAATGAGCAGTTCTTC. Protein product: CASRTSNEQFF.

This clonotype was counted ten times or more. The rearrangement links TRBV6-2 or TRBV6-3 to TRBJ2-5; 8 bases agree with TRBD1. Germline values: CDR1 MNHEY, CDR2 SVGEGT. V gave up 2 bases and J gave up 5 bases; unmatched junction bases: 4. CDR3 length equals 14 residues. The CDR3 nucleotides are TGTGCCAGCAGTTACGGACAGGGATTCGAGACCCAGTACTTC. Translating gives CASSYGQGFETQYF.

This clonotype came up many times. The chain is built from TRBV12-3 or TRBV12-4 and TRBJ2-2, with 8 bases that match TRBD1. The trim removed 6 bases at V and 6 bases at J, leaving 3 bases unmatched. CDR3 length equals 13 residues. This CDR3 is CASRETGAGELFF. DNA for the CDR3: TGTGCCAGCAGGGAGACAGGGGCCGGGGAGCTGTTTTTT.

There are many counts of this clonotype. V is TRBV5-4 and J is TRBJ2-4; 8 nucleotides agree with TRBD2. With V trimmed by 3 bases and J by 5 bases, 7 bases remained unmatched. The germline gives CDR1 SGHNT, CDR2 YYREEE (reference sequence). The CDR3 has 15 amino acids. In DNA form, the CDR3 reads TGTGCCAGCAGCTCCTTCGGGGGGGGGGAAAACATTCAGTACTTC. Its translation is CASSSFGGGENIQYF. Full variable domain (rest looked up from reference TRBV5-4 and TRBJ2-4): ETGVTQSPTHLIKTRGQQVTLRCSSQSGHNTVSWYQQALGQGPQFIFQYYREEENGRGNFPPRFSGLQFPNYSSELNVNALELDDSALYLCASSSFGGGENIQYFGAGTRLSVL.

This clonotype was counted many times. This chain uses TRBV4-2 with TRBJ2-1, with TRBD1 as a possible D gene (6 bases). Deletions cut 1 base from V and 0 bases from J, with 10 bases between. Germline CDR1 is LGHNA and CDR2 is YNFKEQ. This CDR3 region has 16 residues. In DNA form, the CDR3 reads TGTGCCAGCAGCCAAGGGTCAGGGGACTCCTACAATGAGCAGTTCTTC. It is translated as CASSQGSGDSYNEQFF.

The chain is built from TRBV19 and TRBJ1-2; a weak D match, TRBD1 (6 bases). V lost 5 bases, J lost 4 bases, and 14 bases lay in between. The CDR3 runs 14 residues. Germline CDR1 and CDR2: LNHDA and SQIVND (reference sequence). The CDR3 nucleotides are TGTGCCAGTAGTCTGAGCCAGGGGCCCTATGGCTACACCTTC. This translates into CASSLSQGPYGYTF.

This chain links TRBV6-1 with TRBJ1-2; D might be TRBD1 (5 bases). Looked up from germline, CDR1 is MNHNS and CDR2 is SASEGT. The CDR3 runs to 13 residues. V lost 2 bases, J lost 3 bases, and 7 bases lay in between. The CDR3 sequence is CASSELTDYGYTF. DNA for the CDR3: TGTGCCAGCAGTGAATTGACAGACTATGGCTACACCTTC.

This clonotype appeared many times. V is TRBV7-2 and J is TRBJ1-5; no firm D call. V gave up 1 base and J gave up 2 bases, with 6 bases separating them. The CDR3 contains 14 residues. The germline V gene has CDR1 SGHTA and CDR2 FQGNSA. The CDR3, as DNA: TGTGCCAGCAGCTTAGACCGGGGCAATCAGCCCCAGCATTTT. Translation: CASSLDRGNQPQHF.

This clonotype has a count of ten or more. The rearrangement links TRBV5-1 to TRBJ2-4; the match to TRBD1 covers 7 bases. The CDR3 has 15 residues. The junction had 10 bases not matched to a gene; V was cut back by 4 bases and J by 6 bases. Germline V gives CDR1 SGHRS, CDR2 YFSETQ. This CDR3 reads CASSGETGWRNIQYF. The DNA of the CDR3 is TGCGCCAGCAGCGGGGAGACAGGGTGGAGAAACATTCAGTACTTC.

This clonotype was observed at least ten times. J is TRBJ1-6 and V is TRBV7-2; D gene ambiguous. CDR3 size: 11 residues. Germline values: CDR1 SGHTA, CDR2 FQGNSA. V dropped 1 base and J dropped 8 bases, with 0 bases sitting between them. CDR3 DNA sequence: TGTGCCAGCAGCTTAGATTCACCCCTCCACTTT. Encoded protein: CASSLDSPLHF.

The V gene is TRBV5-1, the J gene TRBJ2-7; no definite D call. V lost 0 bases and J 0 bases, leaving 10 bases between the germline ends. The CDR3 consists of 15 residues. Per germline, CDR1 SGHRS and CDR2 YFSETQ. CDR3 nucleotides: TGCGCCAGCAGCTTGGTGAGCCCACTCTCCTACGAGCAGTACTTC. Translated: CASSLVSPLSYEQYF.

This clonotype was seen many times. CDR3: CASSADRLPYEQYF. CDR3 nucleotides: TGTGCCAGCAGCGCCGACAGGCTCCCCTACGAGCAGTACTTC. The V call is TRBV7-8, the J call TRBJ2-7, with D possibly being TRBD1 (6 bases). CDR1 and CDR2 (germline): SGHVS, FQNEAQ. The CDR3 is 14 residues long. Between the trimmed V and J ends, which lost 5 bases and 2 bases, there was a span of 13 bases.

This clonotype was seen many times. The chain combines TRBV7-2 with TRBJ2-6; D call uncertain. Germline assignment: CDR1 SGHTA and CDR2 FQGNSA. The CDR3 loop spans 15 amino acids. V dropped 6 bases and J dropped 4 bases, with 13 bases sitting between them. The CDR3 region is CASSFRLSGANVLTF. The CDR3 coding sequence is TGTGCCAGCAGTTTTCGACTGTCCGGGGCCAACGTCCTGACTTTC.

This clonotype has ten or more counts. The chain joins TRBV4-1 to TRBJ2-7; D might be TRBD1 (5 bases). The CDR3 runs to 18 residues. The V end lost 0 bases, the J end lost 4 bases, and 22 bases lay between the germline ends. Germline CDR1 and CDR2: MGHRA and YSYEKL. The CDR3 loop reads CASSQETRQGNSRYEQYF. CDR3 in DNA: TGCGCCAGCAGCCAAGAAACTCGGCAGGGAAATAGTAGGTACGAGCAGTACTTC.

This clonotype was detected many times. This chain connects TRBV2 to TRBJ2-7, with D possibly matching TRBD2 (6 bases). V lost 7 bases and J lost 0, with 25 bases in between. The V gene's germline CDR1 is SNHLY and CDR2 FYNNEI. This CDR3 has 18 amino acids. Here the CDR3 DNA reads TGTGCCAGCAACCTCGGGACTCCTATCCTCGACAGCTCCTACGAGCAGTACGTC. Encoded protein: CASNLGTPILDSSYEQYV.

This clonotype was found once. One junction end does not reproduce the germline sequence, and a read error may be involved. The chain has TRBV5-4 and TRBJ2-2; a weak D match, TRBD2 (6 bases). This CDR3 has 16 amino acids. Germline assignment: CDR1 SGHNT and CDR2 YYREEE (reference sequence). CDR3 loop: CTSSLVAGINTGELFF. CDR3 nucleotides: TGTACCAGCAGCTTGGTTGCGGGAATTAACACCGGGGAGCTGTTTTTT.

This clonotype was counted many times. The chain joins TRBV5-6 to TRBJ2-3, with 9 bases that match TRBD2. V shed 0 bases and J 3 bases; nucleotides not matched to a gene: 8. Germline CDR1 is SGHDT and CDR2 is YYEEEE. The CDR3 runs to 17 residues. The CDR3: CASSLGTAGGLTDTQYF. The CDR3 region has the DNA TGTGCCAGCAGCTTGGGGACCGCGGGGGGGCTAACAGATACGCAGTATTTT.

This clonotype was observed at least ten times. This chain joins TRBV10-3 and TRBJ2-5, with D possibly matching TRBD1 (7 bases). In germline, CDR1 is ENHRY, CDR2 SYGVKD. The CDR3 has 19 amino acids. Trimming shortened V by 0 bases and J by 2 bases, and 22 bases separated the two germline ends. The CDR3 bases are TGTGCCATCAGTGAGTCGATAGTGAGGCAGGGGGGAAGGCAAGAGACCCAGTACTTC. This encodes CAISESIVRQGGRQETQYF.

This clonotype was recorded at least ten times. The chain couples TRBV6-5 to TRBJ1-2; no reliable D call. Trimming took 2 bases from V and 5 from J, leaving 9 bases between them. There are 13 residues in the CDR3. Germline-derived CDR1 and CDR2 are MNHEY and SVGAGI. The CDR3, as DNA: TGTGCCAGCAGTTACCTAGGGATTTATGGCTACACCTTC. This codes for CASSYLGIYGYTF.

This clonotype was picked up many times. The genes are TRBV20-1 and TRBJ2-7; 10 bases are shared with TRBD2. The J segment lost 3 bases and the V segment lost 6 bases, leaving 8 bases of the junction unmatched. This CDR3 comprises 14 residues. CDR1 and CDR2 from the germline V gene are DFQATT and SNEGSKA (reference sequence). CDR3 amino acids: CSAKGTSGDYEQYV. As DNA, the CDR3 is TGCAGTGCAAAGGGCACTAGCGGGGACTACGAGCAGTACGTC.

There are many counts of this clonotype. The rearrangement joins TRBV5-1 to TRBJ2-7; D possibly corresponds to TRBD1 (6 bases). This CDR3 contains 14 residues. CDR1 and CDR2 from the germline V gene are SGHRS and YFSETQ. Trimming took 4 bases from V and 6 from J, leaving 17 bases between them. This CDR3 reads CASSQGTGFGEQYF. The CDR3 DNA follows: TGCGCCAGCAGCCAGGGGACGGGCTTCGGCGAGCAGTACTTC.